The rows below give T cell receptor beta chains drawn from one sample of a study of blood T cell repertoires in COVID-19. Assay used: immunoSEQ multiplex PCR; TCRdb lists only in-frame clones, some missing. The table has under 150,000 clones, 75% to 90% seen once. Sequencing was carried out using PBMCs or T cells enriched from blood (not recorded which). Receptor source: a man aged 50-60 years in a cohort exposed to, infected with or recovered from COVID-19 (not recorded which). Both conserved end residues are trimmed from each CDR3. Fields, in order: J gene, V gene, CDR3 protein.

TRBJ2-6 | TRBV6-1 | ASSEVTISGANVLT
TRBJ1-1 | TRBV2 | ASSVQGANTEAF
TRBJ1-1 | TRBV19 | ASTWTGPNTEAF
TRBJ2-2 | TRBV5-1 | ASSQGLAGTGELF
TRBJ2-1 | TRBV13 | ASSGRSGREEQF
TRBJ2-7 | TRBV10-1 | ASSESTLYRVEQY
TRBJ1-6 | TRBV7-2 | ASSPTGSGSPLH
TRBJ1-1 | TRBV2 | ASNQEAVSPEAF
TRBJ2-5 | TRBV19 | ASSAGLPETQY
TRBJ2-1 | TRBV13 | ASSSRANEQF
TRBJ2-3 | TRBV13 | ASSSRLAGGNTDTQY
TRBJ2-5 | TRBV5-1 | ASSMDRDETQY
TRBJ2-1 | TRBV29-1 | SVGSSYNEQF
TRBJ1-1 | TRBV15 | ATSRDLGTDPENTEAF
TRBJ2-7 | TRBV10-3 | AISVREEAYEQY
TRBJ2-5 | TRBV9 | ASSVGQGAGETQY
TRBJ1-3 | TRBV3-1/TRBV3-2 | ASSRSGTIY
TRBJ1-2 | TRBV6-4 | ASSPDRVSLNGYT
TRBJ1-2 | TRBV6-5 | ASRRQGQGYGYT
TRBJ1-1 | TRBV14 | ASSQVRRVTEAF
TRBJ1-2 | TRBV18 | ASSPITGLSNYGYT
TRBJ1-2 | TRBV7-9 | ASSRRDGGYT
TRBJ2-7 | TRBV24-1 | ATSDPGSYEQY
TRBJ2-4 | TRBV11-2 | ASNQLAGGAGSKNIQY
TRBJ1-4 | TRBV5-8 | ASSLGDSPSTNEKLF
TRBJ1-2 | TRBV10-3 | AISEGTVYT
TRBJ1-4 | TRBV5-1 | ASSVEGFATNEKLF
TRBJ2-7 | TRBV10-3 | AIKGGRESSYEQY
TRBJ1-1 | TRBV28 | ASNSGAGGRTEAF
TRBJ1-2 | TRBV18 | ASSPDRDGYT
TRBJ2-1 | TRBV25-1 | ASSDRDNEQF
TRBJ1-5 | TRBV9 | ASSVGAYQPQH
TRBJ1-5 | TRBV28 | ASSRDTISNQPQH
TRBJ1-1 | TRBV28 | ASSLGQGAGTEAF
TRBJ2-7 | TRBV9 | ASSVAPGSAYEQY
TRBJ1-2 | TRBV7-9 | ASSLGQVRGGYT
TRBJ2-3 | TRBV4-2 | ASSPQGPDTQY
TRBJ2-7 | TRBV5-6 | ASSLSAGVYEQY
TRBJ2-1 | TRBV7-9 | ASSPRLTASYNEQF
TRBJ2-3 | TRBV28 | ASSSQGFADTQY
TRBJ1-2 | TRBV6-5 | ASRASLTANYGYT
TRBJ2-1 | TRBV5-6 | ASSFWPPKSVDNEQF
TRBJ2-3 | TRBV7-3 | ASSLRLAGVDTQY
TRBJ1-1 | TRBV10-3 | AISGGQVNTEAF
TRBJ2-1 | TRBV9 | ASSIAGVLRGEQF
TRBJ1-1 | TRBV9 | ASSPPGVPDRGEAF
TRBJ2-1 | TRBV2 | ASREDGSSYNEQF
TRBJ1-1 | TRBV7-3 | ASSLMAQGITEAF